The text below deals with one T cell receptor beta chain. What it binds is unknown. At one of its ends the junction is not consistent with the germline gene, which may arise from a read error. The data were obtained in a study of T cells in Graves' hyperthyroidism and ophthalmopathy. The study's findings and limits: A model using 13 V-J features told ophthalmopathy apart from stable hyperthyroidism. Also found in blood were most expanded thyroid clonotypes above 0.001.

Germline V gives CDR1 SGHRS, CDR2 YFSETQ. The CDR3 covers 18 residues. Using RNA transcripts as the source, TCR beta CDR3 regions were amplified. The HTBI primer set drove a first-round RT-PCR of the TCR CDR3. TCRdb re-called the multiplex PCR reads through MiXCR, storing one row per CDR3 protein. The sample includes 610,000 or so distinct CDR3 sequences, just over 45% of them seen just once. Over 18 months, lack of ophthalmopathy progression marked Graves' hyperthyroidism as stable. V and J are TRBV5-1 and TRBJ2-5, with TRBD1 as a possible D gene (8 bases). The sequenced material came from peripheral blood or thyroid tissue (not recorded which). The TCR originated in a young woman with Graves' hyperthyroidism. In nucleotides, the CDR3 is TGTGCCAGCAGCCACGACAGGGGAGACACCGGGGGGCATGAGACCCAGTACTTC. Translation: CASSHDRGDTGGHETQYF.